The 8 T cell receptor beta chains listed next were all sequenced from one sample in a study of identical twins. TCRdb re-analysed the 5' RACE reads in MiXCR, keeping a single row per CDR3 protein. Among 1,800,000 or so distinct CDR3 sequences, about 32% were seen once, and the ten largest hold about 0.27%. The sequenced sample was cord blood. The source of these receptors is a newborn girl in good health.

The gene calls are TRBV7-2 and TRBJ1-4; D is uncertain. CDR1 is SGHTA, CDR2 FQGNSA, per germline. The CDR3 totals 16 residues. The V and J ends lost 3 bases and 5 bases respectively, with 16 bases between them. The CDR3 reads CASSFSRRVGNEKLFF. The DNA for the CDR3 is TGTGCCAGCAGCTTTAGTCGCCGGGTGGGCAATGAAAAACTGTTTTTT.

The table lists this clonotype with a few counts. The V call is TRBV21-1, the J call TRBJ1-2; TRBD1 is taken as the D call from the table, unchecked against the DNA. TRBV21-1 is recorded as a pseudogene. The CDR3 consists of 16 residues. Here the CDR3 reads CASSKALRTGTYGYTF. Here the CDR3 DNA reads TGTGCCAGCAGCAAAGCGCTCAGGACGGGGACCTATGGCTACACCTTC.

This sequence joins TRBV10-1 and TRBJ1-1; D gene ambiguous. V was trimmed by 3 bases and J by 5 bases, leaving 7 bases between them. The CDR3 covers 12 residues. Per germline, CDR1 WNHNN and CDR2 SYGVQD (reference sequence). As DNA, the CDR3 is TGCGCCAGCAGTGACAGGCTGACTGAAGCTTTCTTT. Protein product: CASSDRLTEAFF.

This clonotype was counted between two and nine times. The J gene is TRBJ1-1, the V gene TRBV5-1; possibly TRBD1 for D (6 bases). The CDR3 has 14 residues. The V and J ends lost 0 bases and 6 bases respectively, with 12 bases between them. The germline gives CDR1 SGHRS, CDR2 YFSETQ. Here the CDR3 DNA reads TGCGCCAGCAGCTTGGATACAGGGACGGCTGAAGCTTTCTTT. Its protein product is CASSLDTGTAEAFF.

This rearrangement joins TRBV5-1 to TRBJ2-5; 13 bases agree with TRBD2. CDR3 length: 17 residues. V lost 3 bases to trimming and J lost 11 bases; unmatched junction nucleotides: 16. Germline V gene sequence: CDR1 SGHRS, CDR2 YFSETQ. CDR3 DNA sequence: TGCGCCAGCAGCTCGAGACTAGCGGGAGGCCTTTTAAATGAGCAGTACTTC. Its protein product is CASSSRLAGGLLNEQYF.

This clonotype came up a few times. The V and J genes are TRBV3-1 and TRBJ2-4, with TRBD1 identical over 7 bases. The CDR3 is 16 amino acids. V shed 8 bases and J 0 bases; nucleotides not matched to a gene: 10. Germline values: CDR1 LGHDT, CDR2 YNNKEL (reference sequence). CDR3 sequence (DNA): TGTGCCAGCGGATCCGGGACAGTCTTAGCCAAAAACATTCAGTACTTC. The encoded protein is CASGSGTVLAKNIQYF.

This clonotype was counted a few times. The gene calls are TRBV6-1 and TRBJ1-5; 7 positions match TRBD1. J was trimmed by 0 bases and V by 4 bases; bases with no gene match: 3. This CDR3 is built from 15 residues. CDR1 MNHNS and CDR2 SASEGT come from the germline V gene. The DNA of the CDR3 is TGTGCCAGCAGTGCCGGGACAGATAGCAATCAGCCCCAGCATTTT. It yields the protein CASSAGTDSNQPQHF.

This clonotype came up a few times. A clone one base away is much larger, so this may be a read error. The rearrangement links TRBV27 to TRBJ1-5, with D hard to call. Germline CDR1 reads MNHEY; CDR2 reads SMNVEV (reference sequence). Trimming left V 6 bases short and J 5 bases short, with 5 bases between. CDR3 length: 11 amino acids. The CDR3 sequence is CASRGHQPQHF. Here the CDR3 DNA reads TGTGCCAGCAGGGGCCATCAGCCCCAGCATTTT.